The clone carrying this T cell receptor beta chain was seen ten or more times. Its antigen is as yet unknown. The entry originates in a study of T-cell reconstitution after alpha-beta-depleted transplantation in children. Study-level points and caveats: One year after transplant, T-cell counts and diversity came mostly from newly produced T cells.

The authors prepared the TCRbeta library with unique molecular identifiers. Using its own MiXCR run on the PCR reads, TCRdb lists one record per CDR3 protein. The sample yields 200,000 to 250,000 distinct CDR3 sequences, 6.5% to 9% seen once. Germline V lookup: CDR1 SQVTM, CDR2 ANQGSEA. V was shortened by 3 bases and J by 5 bases, with 16 bases between the two germline ends. CDR3 length equals 14 residues. This receptor was taken from a male patient younger than 18 who had a stem cell transplant for acute lymphoblastic leukemia, so the T cells may come from the graft donor. The specimen comprised PBMCs, mostly from graft donor cells, sampled 180 days after TCRalphabeta/CD19-depleted stem cell transplant. The J gene is TRBJ1-1, the V gene TRBV29-1, with D perhaps matching TRBD1 (5 bases). The DNA of the CDR3 is TGCAGCGTTGAGGGCCCCCTATGGGGGACTGAAGCTTTCTTT. It translates to CSVEGPLWGTEAFF.